These 11 T cell receptor beta chains came from one sample sequenced in a study of T cell clonotyping in hematopoietic cell transplantation. The method was immunoSEQ multiplex PCR; TCRdb's version includes in-frame clones alone and lacks a portion of them. The sample records under 20,000 clones, about nine tenths being singletons. Sequences were obtained from peripheral blood mononuclear cells. These receptors were taken from a man aged 50 to 59 in good health. Some clones in this sample may be carry-over from other donors' samples.

The chain has TRBV19 and TRBJ1-1, with D unclear. The CDR3 totals 14 residues. V gave up 1 base and J gave up 1 base, with 7 bases separating them. From germline, CDR1 is LNHDA and CDR2 SQIVND (reference sequence). The CDR3 is CASSIGHANTEAFF. The CDR3, as DNA: TGTGCCAGTAGTATAGGTCATGCGAACACTGAAGCTTTCTTT.

The chain is built from TRBV2 and TRBJ2-3; D ambiguous. The CDR3 has 13 amino acids. Germline V gene lookup returns CDR1 SNHLY and CDR2 FYNNEI. Trimming took 7 bases from V and 2 from J, leaving 10 bases between them. CDR3 nucleotide sequence: TGTGCCAGCAACGGACCTTTCACAGATACGCAGTATTTT. Translated, it gives CASNGPFTDTQYF.

J is TRBJ1-6 and V is TRBV4-1; TRBD1 might be the D (5 bases). V was pared by 3 bases and J by 6 bases, with 9 bases between. This CDR3 has 14 residues. The V gene's germline CDR1 is MGHRA and CDR2 YSYEKL. This chain's CDR3 is CASSHSGPNSPLHF. DNA for the CDR3: TGCGCCAGCAGCCATTCGGGACCTAATTCACCCCTCCACTTT.

This clone was found once. The rearrangement links TRBV6-6 to TRBJ1-4; D gene unclear. CDR1 is MNHNY, CDR2 SVGAGI, per germline (reference sequence). This CDR3 is built from 13 residues. Trimming removed 5 bases from V and 9 bases from J, with 13 bases in between. This chain's CDR3 is CASSRSGDQKLFF. The CDR3, as DNA: TGTGCCAGCAGTCGATCAGGTGACCAAAAACTGTTTTTT.

The chain carries TRBV19 and TRBJ1-5, with a possible D match to TRBD1 (6 bases). The germline V and J ends were trimmed by 8 bases and 7 bases, with 18 bases remaining between them. The CDR3 runs 14 residues. Germline V gene lookup returns CDR1 LNHDA and CDR2 SQIVND (reference sequence). CDR3 residues: CASGPTGLGQPQHF. CDR3 nucleotides: TGTGCCAGTGGACCTACAGGGTTAGGACAGCCCCAGCATTTT.

The gene calls are TRBV27 and TRBJ2-3; TRBD1 matches at 8 bases. V shed 4 bases, J shed 5 bases, and the junction held 11 bases outside the gene matches. Germline assignment: CDR1 MNHEY and CDR2 SMNVEV (reference sequence). The length of the CDR3 is 16 residues. The CDR3 nucleotides are TGTGCCAGCAGTTCAAATCTCGGACAGGGTGTAGATACGCAGTATTTT. Translation gives CASSSNLGQGVDTQYF.

This rearrangement joins TRBV30 to TRBJ1-5, with D possibly being TRBD1 (5 bases). The germline V and J ends were trimmed by 0 bases and 7 bases, with 10 bases remaining between them. This CDR3 is built from 13 residues. Germline V gives CDR1 GTSNPN, CDR2 SVGIG (reference sequence). The CDR3 here is CAWSVGQGQPQHF. CDR3 nucleotide sequence: TGTGCCTGGAGTGTCGGTCAGGGACAGCCCCAGCATTTT.

In this sample, this clone turned up once. The rearrangement uses TRBV6-1 and TRBJ2-7, with D uncertain. V shed 3 bases and J shed 4 bases, with 22 bases lying between them. The germline V gene has CDR1 MNHNS and CDR2 SASEGT. The CDR3 extends over 17 amino acids. CDR3 nucleotides: TGTGCCAGCAGTGAGGGCACCGCACACATGAACCCTTACGAGCAGTACTTC. It is translated as CASSEGTAHMNPYEQYF.

This sequence joins TRBV2 and TRBJ2-2; D unclear. The CDR3 runs to 14 residues. The V end was cut by 7 bases, the J end by 1 base, with 10 bases between. The germline gives CDR1 SNHLY, CDR2 FYNNEI. CDR3: CASNPSENTGELFF. The CDR3, as DNA: TGTGCCAGCAATCCGAGCGAGAACACCGGGGAGCTGTTTTTT.

The genes are TRBV7-9 and TRBJ2-7, with D perhaps matching TRBD2 (5 bases). The CDR3 is 16 residues long. V was clipped by 5 bases and J by 3 bases, with 20 bases between them. Germline V gene sequence: CDR1 SEHNR, CDR2 FQNEAQ (reference sequence). Written as DNA, the CDR3 is TGTGCCAGCAGCCCGGACTTTAACGGGTTGGGCTACGAGCAGTACTTC. Residues: CASSPDFNGLGYEQYF.

The chain combines TRBV4-1 with TRBJ2-5; 10 bases are a match to TRBD2. V shed 4 bases and J 3 bases; nucleotides not matched to a gene: 11. Germline assignment: CDR1 MGHRA and CDR2 YSYEKL. The CDR3 length is 17 residues. CDR3 amino acids: CASSLVRLAGVKETQYF. Written as DNA, the CDR3 is TGCGCCAGCAGCCTGGTGAGGCTAGCGGGGGTGAAAGAGACCCAGTACTTC.